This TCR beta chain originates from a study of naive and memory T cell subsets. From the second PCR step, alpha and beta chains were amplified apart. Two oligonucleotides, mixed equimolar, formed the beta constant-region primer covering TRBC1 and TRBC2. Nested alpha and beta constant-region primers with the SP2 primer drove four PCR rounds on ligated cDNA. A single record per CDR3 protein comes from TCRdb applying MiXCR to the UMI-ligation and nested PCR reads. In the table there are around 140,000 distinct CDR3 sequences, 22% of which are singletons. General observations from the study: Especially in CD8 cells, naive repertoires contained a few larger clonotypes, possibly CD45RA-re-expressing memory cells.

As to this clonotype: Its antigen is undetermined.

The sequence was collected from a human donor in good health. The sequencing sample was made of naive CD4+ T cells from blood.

This CDR3 reads CTSSQDRKPGTVPKGQYF. CDR3 in DNA: TGCACCAGCAGCCAAGATCGTAAACCGGGGACGGTCCCGAAGGGGCAGTACTTC. The chain couples TRBV1 to TRBJ2-7; TRBD1 is the table's D call and was not checked against the DNA. TRBV1 represents a pseudogene. The CDR3 loop spans 18 amino acids.